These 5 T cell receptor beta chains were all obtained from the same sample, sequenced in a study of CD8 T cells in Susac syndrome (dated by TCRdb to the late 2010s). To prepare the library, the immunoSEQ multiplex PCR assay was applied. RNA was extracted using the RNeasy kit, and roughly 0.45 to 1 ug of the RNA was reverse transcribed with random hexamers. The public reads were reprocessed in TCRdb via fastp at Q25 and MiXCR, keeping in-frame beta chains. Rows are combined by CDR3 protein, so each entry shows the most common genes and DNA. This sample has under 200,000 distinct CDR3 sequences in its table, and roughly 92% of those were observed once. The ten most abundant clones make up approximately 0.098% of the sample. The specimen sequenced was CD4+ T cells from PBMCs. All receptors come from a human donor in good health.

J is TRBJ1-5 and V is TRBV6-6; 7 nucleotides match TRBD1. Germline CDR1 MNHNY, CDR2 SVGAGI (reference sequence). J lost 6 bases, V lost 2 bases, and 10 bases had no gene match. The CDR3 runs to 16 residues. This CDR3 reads CASSYPQGSSVQPQHF. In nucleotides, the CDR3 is TGTGCCAGCAGTTACCCACAGGGGTCCAGTGTTCAGCCCCAGCATTTT.

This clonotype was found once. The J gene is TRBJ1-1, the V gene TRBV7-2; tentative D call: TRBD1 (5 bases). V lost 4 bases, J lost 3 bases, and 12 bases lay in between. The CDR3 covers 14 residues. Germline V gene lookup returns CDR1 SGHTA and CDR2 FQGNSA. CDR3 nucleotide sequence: TGTGCCAGCAGCTCCTCAGGGAGCCACACTGAAGCTTTCTTT. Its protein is CASSSSGSHTEAFF.

The CDR3 nucleotides read TGTGCCACCACATTCGATCCAGCCTACGAGCAGTACTTC. Encoded protein: CATTFDPAYEQYF. The gene calls are TRBV6-2 or TRBV6-3 and TRBJ2-7; no reliable D call. Trimming took off 10 bases at V and 2 bases at J, with 15 bases between the two ends. Germline CDR1 reads MNHEY; CDR2 reads SVGEGT. The CDR3 contains 13 residues.

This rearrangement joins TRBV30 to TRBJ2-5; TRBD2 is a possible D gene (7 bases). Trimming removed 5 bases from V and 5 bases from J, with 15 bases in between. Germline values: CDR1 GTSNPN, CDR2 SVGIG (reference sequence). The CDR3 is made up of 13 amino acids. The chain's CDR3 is CAWYPGGGETQYF. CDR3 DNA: TGTGCCTGGTATCCGGGGGGCGGGGAGACCCAGTACTTC.

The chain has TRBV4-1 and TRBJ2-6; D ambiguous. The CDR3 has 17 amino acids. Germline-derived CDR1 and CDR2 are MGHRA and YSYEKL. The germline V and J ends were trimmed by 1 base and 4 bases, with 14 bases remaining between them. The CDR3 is CASSQGVAGSGANVLTF. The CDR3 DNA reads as TGCGCCAGCAGCCAAGGGGTCGCCGGGTCCGGGGCCAACGTCCTGACTTTC.